Listed here are 19 T cell receptor beta chains from one sample, sequenced in a study of cytomegalovirus exposure and HLA in healthy donors. In the PCR, 60 Vbeta and 13 Jbeta primers were used. Only in-frame clones appear in the TCRdb table, and some are missing; sequencing was by immunoSEQ multiplex PCR. The data contain under 150,000 clones, over 55% of them seen just once; the ten biggest clones take up roughly 8.3%. Material: PBMCs. Receptors were obtained from a man aged 18-30 years in good health and CMV-seropositive.

With respect to this clone: The missing conserved phenylalanine or tryptophan at the end of this CDR3 makes a read error likely. The gene calls are TRBV30 and TRBJ1-2, with 7 bases lining up with TRBD1. J gave up 6 bases and V 2 bases, and 12 bases lay outside the gene matches. Per germline, CDR1 GTSNPN and CDR2 SVGIG (reference sequence). The CDR3 extends over 15 amino acids. In nucleotides, the CDR3 is TGTGCCTGGAGTTTTAAGGGGGCGAACCTCAATGGCTACACCTCC. It codes for CAWSFKGANLNGYTS.

The chain recombines TRBV5-1 with TRBJ2-2, with D hard to call. The CDR3 spans 16 residues. CDR1 and CDR2 from the germline V gene are SGHRS and YFSETQ. V gave up 1 base and J gave up 2 bases, with 12 bases separating them. In DNA, the CDR3 is TGCGCCAGCAGCTTGACAGACGTAAAAAACACCGGGGAGCTGTTTTTT. Translation: CASSLTDVKNTGELFF.

Sample share makes this clone medium-sized. The rearrangement links TRBV15 to TRBJ1-4; 11 nucleotides agree with TRBD1. CDR3 length: 14 residues. V was clipped by 5 bases and J by 8 bases; unmatched bases: 4. From germline, CDR1 is LNHNV and CDR2 YYDKDF (reference sequence). The CDR3 coding sequence is TGTGCCACCAGCGAGGGACAGGGGGAGGAAAAACTGTTTTTT. Amino acid sequence: CATSEGQGEEKLFF.

DNA for the CDR3: TGTGCCAGCAGCTTAAGGCAGGCAGGGCGGGAGACCCAGTACTTC. Translation: CASSLRQAGRETQYF. The chain uses TRBV7-9 and TRBJ2-5, with D perhaps matching TRBD1 (5 bases). Germline assignment: CDR1 SEHNR and CDR2 FQNEAQ (reference sequence). CDR3 length equals 15 residues. V shed 2 bases and J shed 5 bases, with 15 bases lying between them.

This clone was recorded a few times. V gene TRBV6-5 combines with J gene TRBJ2-2; a weak D match, TRBD1 (6 bases). The germline V gene encodes CDR1 MNHEY and CDR2 SVGAGI. V was pared by 6 bases and J by 2 bases, with 13 bases between. CDR3 length: 15 amino acids. The CDR3 protein is CASSQQGRNTGELFF. CDR3 nucleotide sequence: TGTGCCAGCAGCCAACAGGGTCGAAACACCGGGGAGCTGTTTTTT.

This clone was observed a handful of times. V and J are TRBV2 and TRBJ2-7, with TRBD2 matching 9 bases. Germline CDR1 and CDR2: SNHLY and FYNNEI. The CDR3 sequence is 14 residues long. The trim removed 7 bases at V and 3 bases at J, leaving 7 bases unmatched. CDR3 sequence reads: CASKETSGYYEQYV. DNA for the CDR3: TGTGCCAGCAAAGAGACTAGCGGATACTACGAGCAGTACGTC.

The genes are TRBV5-1 and TRBJ2-7; 7 nucleotides match TRBD2. Germline trimming cut 2 bases from V and 0 bases from J; bases unmatched to any gene: 11. This CDR3 has 17 amino acids. Per the germline V gene, CDR1 is SGHRS and CDR2 is YFSETQ. The CDR3 bases are TGCGCCAGCAGCTTTGGTAGCGGGTTGAGGAGCTCCTACGAGCAGTACTTC. Protein sequence: CASSFGSGLRSSYEQYF.

V and J are TRBV6-5 and TRBJ1-5, with a weak D call TRBD1 (5 bases). Germline lookup yields CDR1 MNHEY and CDR2 SVGAGI. This CDR3 is built from 14 residues. Trimming shortened V by 6 bases and J by 7 bases, and 16 bases separated the two germline ends. The DNA for the CDR3 is TGTGCCAGCAGCCGTTTTGGGGCAGGGCAGCCCCAGCATTTT. It is translated as CASSRFGAGQPQHF.

This clone was detected ten times or more. The gene calls are TRBV28 and TRBJ1-6, with 7 bases matching TRBD1. The CDR3 is 15 residues long. The V and J ends lost 10 bases and 7 bases, in that order; junction bases with no gene match: 13. CDR1 MDHEN and CDR2 SYDVKM come from the germline V gene. The CDR3 here is CATRGAGRDNSPLHF. Written as DNA, the CDR3 is TGTGCCACCAGGGGGGCGGGGAGGGACAATTCACCCCTCCACTTT.

The chain employs TRBV23-1 and TRBJ1-4, with 8 nucleotides matching TRBD1. TRBV23-1 counts as an open reading frame of uncertain function. J was trimmed by 13 bases and V by 3 bases; bases with no gene match: 13. The CDR3 extends over 15 amino acids. The CDR3 loop is CASSHQDRAVWGLFF. CDR3 DNA: TGCGCCAGCAGTCACCAGGACAGGGCCGTTTGGGGACTGTTTTTT.

The table lists this clone with a count of one. The V call is TRBV18, the J call TRBJ1-4, with D possibly matching TRBD1 (6 bases). Trimming took 6 bases from V and 0 from J, leaving 14 bases between them. In germline, CDR1 is KGHSH, CDR2 LQKENI. This CDR3 is built from 16 residues. This chain's CDR3 is CASSPDSYTTNEKLFF. The CDR3 DNA sequence: TGTGCCAGCTCGCCGGACAGCTACACAACTAATGAAAAACTGTTTTTT.

CDR3 DNA sequence: TGTGCCAGCAGCTCCGCCAGGGGAGGGGAGACCCAGTACTTC. This gives the protein CASSSARGGETQYF. The V gene is TRBV5-4, the J gene TRBJ2-5, with D possibly matching TRBD2 (7 bases). CDR1 SGHNT and CDR2 YYREEE come from the germline V gene (reference sequence). CDR3 length: 14 amino acids. With 3 bases removed from V and 5 bases from J, the gap between germline ends came to 14 bases.

The chain combines TRBV6-5 with TRBJ2-5, with 8 bases identical to TRBD1. The end of the DNA aligns better with TRBJ2-7, so the J call may be wrong. In germline, CDR1 is MNHEY, CDR2 SVGAGI. The CDR3 is 15 amino acids. CDR3 DNA: TGTGCCAGCAGTGCCGGGACAGGACACAACTACGAGCAGTACTTC. Translation: CASSAGTGHNYEQYF.

The chain couples TRBV11-2 to TRBJ2-5; D remains unclear. Trimming took off 5 bases at V and 4 bases at J, with 8 bases between the two ends. Germline assignment: CDR1 SGHAT and CDR2 FQNNGV. The CDR3 runs 12 residues. The CDR3 reads CASSKGGETQYF. As DNA, the CDR3 is TGTGCCAGCAGCAAAGGCGGAGAGACCCAGTACTTC. The full variable domain, in which reference TRBV11-2 and TRBJ2-5 provide the parts outside the CDR3, is EAGVAQSPRYKIIEKRQSVAFWCNPISGHATLYWYQQILGQGPKLLIQFQNNGVVDDSQLPKDRFSAERLKGVDSTLKIQPAKLEDSAVYLCASSKGGETQYFGPGTRLLVL.

The chain is built from TRBV6-5 and TRBJ2-7, with D possibly being TRBD1 (6 bases). CDR1 is MNHEY and CDR2 is SVGAGI in the germline V gene. The CDR3 is 14 amino acids. V was shortened by 7 bases and J by 5 bases, with 18 bases between the two germline ends. CDR3 DNA: TGTGCCAGCACCACCCGAGGGGGTCCCCACGAGCAGTACTTC. Its protein is CASTTRGGPHEQYF.

This clone has just a few counts. The rearrangement joins TRBV2 to TRBJ2-3; tentative D call: TRBD1 (5 bases). This CDR3 is 13 amino acids long. Germline V gene lookup returns CDR1 SNHLY and CDR2 FYNNEI. V lost 5 bases and J lost 6, with 12 bases in between. CDR3 coding DNA: TGTGCCAGCAGTAGCTCAGGGTTGGATACGCAGTATTTT. Translation: CASSSSGLDTQYF.

This clone was recorded a few times. The CDR3 spells CASSLGSGVPTDTQYF. In nucleotides, the CDR3 is TGCGCCAGCAGCTTAGGTAGCGGGGTACCCACAGATACGCAGTATTTT. The chain carries TRBV5-1 and TRBJ2-3, with 8 bases identical to TRBD2. V was clipped by 2 bases and J by 2 bases; unmatched bases: 7. This CDR3 contains 16 residues. CDR1 is SGHRS, CDR2 YFSETQ, per germline.

There are a few counts of this clone. V and J are TRBV5-1 and TRBJ2-7, with D perhaps matching TRBD2 (5 bases). Germline loops: CDR1 SGHRS, CDR2 YFSETQ. CDR3 length: 13 residues. The V gene lost 3 bases and the J gene lost 4 bases, with 11 bases spanning the gap. The CDR3 spells CASSSGVWYEQYF. CDR3 sequence (DNA): TGCGCCAGCAGCTCCGGGGTGTGGTACGAGCAGTACTTC.

The V and J genes are TRBV19 and TRBJ2-1, with D hard to call. The V gene lost 3 bases and the J gene lost 0 bases, with 9 bases spanning the gap. The CDR3 contains 15 residues. The V gene's germline CDR1 is LNHDA and CDR2 SQIVND (reference sequence). The CDR3 coding sequence is TGTGCCAGTAGTATTGCTAGGAGCTCCTACAATGAGCAGTTCTTC. This translates into CASSIARSSYNEQFF.